These T cell receptor beta chains were read from a single sample in a study of control samples from healthy donors and cancer patients. The assay was immunoSEQ multiplex PCR, and TCRdb's table has in-frame clones only and misses some. The sample lists about 180,000 clones, around 89% seen once, with around 1.5% in the top ten. The sequencing sample was made of blood. All receptors come from a woman aged 50 to 60 in good health. Both conserved end residues are part of each CDR3. Each record gives: J gene, V gene, D gene, clone size, CDR3 DNA, CDR3 protein. The D gene is left open where the match is weak. A clone size is listed for some rows: how often the clone was seen (once, few, many), or a class if it is expanded.

j_call: TRBJ2-1; v_call: TRBV5-4; d_call: -; clone_size: -; cdr3_nt: TGTGCCAGCAGCCCCCGGGGAGAGGGGTATGAGCAGTTCTTC; cdr3_aa: CASSPRGEGYEQFF
j_call: TRBJ2-7; v_call: TRBV11-1; d_call: -; clone_size: -; cdr3_nt: TGTGCCAGCAGCCATAGCTCCTACGAGCAGTACTTC; cdr3_aa: CASSHSSYEQYF
j_call: TRBJ1-2; v_call: TRBV6-5; d_call: -; clone_size: -; cdr3_nt: TGTGCCAGCAGTTACGGAATGGGTGGTGGCTACACCTTC; cdr3_aa: CASSYGMGGGYTF
j_call: TRBJ2-7; v_call: TRBV29-1; d_call: -; clone_size: few; cdr3_nt: TGCAGCGTTGAAACAGGGGAGCAGTACTTC; cdr3_aa: CSVETGEQYF
j_call: TRBJ1-5; v_call: TRBV29-1; d_call: -; clone_size: -; cdr3_nt: TGCAGCGTTGAAGAGGGAGGGGGGCAGCCCCAGCATTTT; cdr3_aa: CSVEEGGGQPQHF
j_call: TRBJ2-1; v_call: TRBV6-1; d_call: -; clone_size: -; cdr3_nt: TGTGCCAGCAGTGAATCGCAGGGAGCCTACAATGAGCAGTTCTTC; cdr3_aa: CASSESQGAYNEQFF
j_call: TRBJ2-5; v_call: TRBV5-4; d_call: TRBD1; clone_size: -; cdr3_nt: TGTGCCAGCAGCTTGGCCGGGCCCAGGGGGCCTCAAGAGACCCAGTACTTC; cdr3_aa: CASSLAGPRGPQETQYF
j_call: TRBJ2-3; v_call: TRBV6-2/TRBV6-3; d_call: TRBD1; clone_size: -; cdr3_nt: TGTGCCAGCAGTTACTATTTAGGGACAGGGGTAGTGGATACGCAGTATTTT; cdr3_aa: CASSYYLGTGVVDTQYF
j_call: TRBJ2-3; v_call: TRBV30; d_call: -; clone_size: -; cdr3_nt: TGTGCCTGGAGTCTCGATCGATCCACAGATACGCAGTATTTT; cdr3_aa: CAWSLDRSTDTQYF
j_call: TRBJ2-7; v_call: TRBV19; d_call: TRBD1; clone_size: -; cdr3_nt: TGTGCCAGTAGCAAGACCGGGACAGGGGCACACGAGCAGTACTTC; cdr3_aa: CASSKTGTGAHEQYF
j_call: TRBJ1-5; v_call: TRBV6-5; d_call: -; clone_size: -; cdr3_nt: TGTGCCAGCAGTTTCGACGGGGATCAGCCCCAGCATTTT; cdr3_aa: CASSFDGDQPQHF
j_call: TRBJ2-6; v_call: TRBV4-3; d_call: -; clone_size: -; cdr3_nt: TGCGCCAGCAGCCAGTCTGTTTCTGGGGCCAACGTCCTGACTTTC; cdr3_aa: CASSQSVSGANVLTF
j_call: TRBJ1-1; v_call: TRBV9; d_call: -; clone_size: -; cdr3_nt: TGTGCCAGCAGCGCAGAGTCCCGGGGAGGTGAAGCTTTCTTT; cdr3_aa: CASSAESRGGEAFF
j_call: TRBJ2-7; v_call: TRBV10-3; d_call: TRBD1; clone_size: -; cdr3_nt: TGTGCCTCTGGGGCGACGGACAGGGGTTTCCCCTACGAGCAGTACTTC; cdr3_aa: CASGATDRGFPYEQYF
j_call: TRBJ2-2; v_call: TRBV6-5; d_call: -; clone_size: -; cdr3_nt: TGTGCCAGCAGTTACGACCGAATAGGTGGGGAGCTGTTTTTT; cdr3_aa: CASSYDRIGGELFF
j_call: TRBJ1-6; v_call: TRBV9; d_call: -; clone_size: once; cdr3_nt: TGTGCCAGCAGCGTAGCCCTACGGTCACCCCTCCACTTT; cdr3_aa: CASSVALRSPLHF
j_call: TRBJ2-7; v_call: TRBV7-9; d_call: TRBD1; clone_size: -; cdr3_nt: TGTGCCAGTGGGGGTGGTGGGACAGCCTCCTTCTACGAGCAGTACTTC; cdr3_aa: CASGGGGTASFYEQYF
j_call: TRBJ1-5; v_call: TRBV27; d_call: -; clone_size: -; cdr3_nt: TGTGCCAGCAGTTTATCGCCTATAGGTAGCAATCAGCCCCAGCATTTT; cdr3_aa: CASSLSPIGSNQPQHF
j_call: TRBJ2-2; v_call: TRBV6-2/TRBV6-3; d_call: -; clone_size: -; cdr3_nt: TGTGCCAGCAGTTACTCTACCCTCACCTGGGAGCTGTTTTTT; cdr3_aa: CASSYSTLTWELFF
j_call: TRBJ1-2; v_call: TRBV12-5; d_call: TRBD1; clone_size: -; cdr3_nt: TGTGCTAGTGGTGGGCGGACAGGGTACGGGAACTATGGCTACACCTTC; cdr3_aa: CASGGRTGYGNYGYTF
j_call: TRBJ1-1; v_call: TRBV7-3; d_call: TRBD1; clone_size: -; cdr3_nt: TGTGCCAGCAGCTTAAATGGGCAGGGGGGGGGTGGCACTGAAGCTTTCTTT; cdr3_aa: CASSLNGQGGGGTEAFF
j_call: TRBJ2-1; v_call: TRBV5-1; d_call: -; clone_size: -; cdr3_nt: TGCGCCAGCAGCCCTTTTTCCTCGGGAAATGAGCAGTTCTTC; cdr3_aa: CASSPFSSGNEQFF
j_call: TRBJ2-7; v_call: TRBV12-3/TRBV12-4; d_call: TRBD1; clone_size: -; cdr3_nt: TGTGCCAGCAGTTTGGGGACAGGGCAGTACTTC; cdr3_aa: CASSLGTGQYF
j_call: TRBJ1-3; v_call: TRBV12-5; d_call: -; clone_size: -; cdr3_nt: TGTGCTAGTGGTTTCTATCGCGAACGGGACACGGTCTTT; cdr3_aa: CASGFYRERDTVF
j_call: TRBJ2-5; v_call: TRBV5-1; d_call: TRBD1; clone_size: once; cdr3_nt: TGCGCCAGCAGCTTGAGTCAATCAGGGGGCATCGAGACCCAGTACTTC; cdr3_aa: CASSLSQSGGIETQYF
j_call: TRBJ2-2; v_call: TRBV7-3; d_call: TRBD1; clone_size: -; cdr3_nt: TGTGCCAGCAGCTCCTTCGGACAGGCCGGGGAGCTGTTTTTT; cdr3_aa: CASSSFGQAGELFF
j_call: TRBJ2-1; v_call: TRBV3-1/TRBV3-2; d_call: -; clone_size: -; cdr3_nt: TGTGCCAGCAGCCAAGATGGATTAGTTAAATACAATGAGCAGTTCTTC; cdr3_aa: CASSQDGLVKYNEQFF
j_call: TRBJ1-1; v_call: TRBV9; d_call: -; clone_size: -; cdr3_nt: TGTGCCAGCAGCGTCGGTCCGAACACTGAAGCTTTCTTT; cdr3_aa: CASSVGPNTEAFF
j_call: TRBJ2-7; v_call: TRBV7-2; d_call: -; clone_size: -; cdr3_nt: TGTGCCAGCAGCTTAAGTGACAGTTTCACCTACGAGCAGTACTTC; cdr3_aa: CASSLSDSFTYEQYF
j_call: TRBJ1-1; v_call: TRBV7-2; d_call: -; clone_size: -; cdr3_nt: TGTGCCAGCAGCTTAATAGCCCGGATGAACACTGAAGCTTTCTTT; cdr3_aa: CASSLIARMNTEAFF
j_call: TRBJ1-4; v_call: TRBV10-1; d_call: -; clone_size: -; cdr3_nt: TGCCCTCAGAGTCCTAATGAAAAACTGTTTTTT; cdr3_aa: CPQSPNEKLFF
j_call: TRBJ2-3; v_call: TRBV30; d_call: TRBD1; clone_size: -; cdr3_nt: TGTGCCTGGAGTTTCGGGACAGGGGGAACAGATACGCAGTATTTT; cdr3_aa: CAWSFGTGGTDTQYF
j_call: TRBJ2-1; v_call: TRBV19; d_call: TRBD2; clone_size: -; cdr3_nt: TGTGCCAGTAGTCCGCGGGAGACTAATGAGCAGTTCTTC; cdr3_aa: CASSPRETNEQFF
j_call: TRBJ2-6; v_call: TRBV28; d_call: -; clone_size: -; cdr3_nt: TGTGCCAGCAGTTTCTGGGACATAGGGGCCAACGTCCTGACTTTC; cdr3_aa: CASSFWDIGANVLTF
j_call: TRBJ2-7; v_call: TRBV2; d_call: TRBD1; clone_size: -; cdr3_nt: TGTGCCAGCAGCACATTACAGGGGGAAGGCGAGCAGTACTTC; cdr3_aa: CASSTLQGEGEQYF
j_call: TRBJ1-1; v_call: TRBV30; d_call: -; clone_size: -; cdr3_nt: TGTGCCTGGAGGGTGGGGGGGAACACTGAAGCTTTCTTT; cdr3_aa: CAWRVGGNTEAFF
j_call: TRBJ2-5; v_call: TRBV9; d_call: TRBD2; clone_size: -; cdr3_nt: TGTGCCAGCAGCGTAGGGAGCGGGGGGGCTCAAGAGACCCAGTACTTC; cdr3_aa: CASSVGSGGAQETQYF
j_call: TRBJ1-3; v_call: TRBV20-1; d_call: -; clone_size: -; cdr3_nt: TGCAGTGCTAGTGAGTCCTCTGGAAACACCATATATTTT; cdr3_aa: CSASESSGNTIYF
j_call: TRBJ2-7; v_call: TRBV11-3; d_call: -; clone_size: -; cdr3_nt: TGTGCCAGCAGCTTGCGAGACAGCTCCTACGAGCAGTACTTC; cdr3_aa: CASSLRDSSYEQYF
j_call: TRBJ1-4; v_call: TRBV6-1; d_call: -; clone_size: -; cdr3_nt: TGTGCCAGCAGTGAAGCGCTCGGCAGGATGGGGAAACTGTTTTTT; cdr3_aa: CASSEALGRMGKLFF
j_call: TRBJ2-3; v_call: TRBV7-2; d_call: TRBD2; clone_size: -; cdr3_nt: TGTGCCAGCAGCCCTAGCGGGGGCCGTCGGGATACGCAGTATTTT; cdr3_aa: CASSPSGGRRDTQYF
j_call: TRBJ1-1; v_call: TRBV9; d_call: TRBD1; clone_size: -; cdr3_nt: TGTGCCAGCAGCGTAGAGGGGGTTTGGGGACAGATTGCTTTCTTT; cdr3_aa: CASSVEGVWGQIAFF